Listed below are T cell receptor beta chains from one sample, sequenced in a study of blood T cell repertoires in COVID-19. Produced via immunoSEQ multiplex PCR; TCRdb's table is partial and in-frame only. Among over 50,000 clones, around 90% were seen once, and the ten largest hold about 3%. Input material: peripheral blood. The receptors were gathered from a human donor in a cohort sampled during active COVID-19. Both conserved end residues are part of each CDR3. The D gene is left open where the match is weak. The size of a clone is reported for some rows only, either as once, few or many, or as a class for expanded clones.

D	size	V	J	CDR3	DNA
-	-	TRBV7-8	TRBJ1-2	CASSRTTAIYGYTF	TGTGCCAGCAGCCGAACCACTGCAATCTATGGCTACACCTTC
-	-	TRBV5-1	TRBJ2-1	CASSFWGDSRNEQFF	TGCGCCAGCAGCTTCTGGGGAGATAGTCGCAATGAGCAGTTCTTC
TRBD1	-	TRBV11-3	TRBJ2-1	CASADQGQGRSGNEQFF	TGTGCCAGTGCCGACCAGGGACAGGGGAGGTCGGGCAATGAGCAGTTCTTC
TRBD1	-	TRBV6-5	TRBJ2-7	CASSQNRGNYEQYF	TGTGCCAGCAGTCAAAACAGGGGGAATTACGAGCAGTACTTC
TRBD2	few	TRBV7-2	TRBJ2-7	CASSLDGGGAREQYF	TGTGCCAGCAGCTTGGACGGCGGGGGGGCTCGGGAGCAGTACTTC
TRBD2	few	TRBV7-3	TRBJ2-3	CASSSVAGGPGDTQYF	TGTGCCAGCAGCTCGGTAGCGGGAGGGCCTGGAGATACGCAGTATTTT
TRBD1	-	TRBV12-3/TRBV12-4	TRBJ2-7	CASRQGQVGEQYF	TGTGCCAGCCGCCAGGGACAGGTCGGCGAGCAGTACTTC
TRBD1	-	TRBV18	TRBJ1-5	CASSQRDRAQPQHF	TGTGCCAGCTCACAGAGGGACAGGGCTCAGCCCCAGCATTTT
TRBD2	-	TRBV11-2	TRBJ2-5	CASSSVGGRAVETQYF	TGTGCCAGCAGCTCGGTGGGCGGGAGGGCCGTGGAGACCCAGTACTTC
-	-	TRBV11-2	TRBJ2-3	CASSSPRQVKITDTQYF	TGTGCCAGCAGCTCCCCTCGACAGGTTAAGATCACAGATACGCAGTATTTT
TRBD1	once	TRBV14	TRBJ2-1	CASSHRGGGYNEQFF	TGTGCCAGCAGCCATCGAGGGGGCGGATACAATGAGCAGTTCTTC
TRBD1	-	TRBV5-1	TRBJ1-4	CASSLSTQTGGSEKLFF	TGCGCCAGCAGCTTATCAACTCAGACAGGGGGAAGTGAAAAACTGTTTTTT
TRBD1	-	TRBV7-2	TRBJ1-1	CASSPSTGGTEAFF	TGTGCCAGCAGCCCCTCAACAGGGGGCACTGAAGCTTTCTTT
-	-	TRBV4-2	TRBJ2-2	CASSQGLSLTGELFF	TGTGCCAGCAGCCAAGGACTGTCCCTCACCGGGGAGCTGTTTTTT
TRBD1	few	TRBV5-1	TRBJ2-5	CASSLGDRGRVETQYF	TGCGCCAGCAGCTTGGGGGACAGGGGAAGAGTAGAGACCCAGTACTTC
TRBD1	-	TRBV10-3	TRBJ1-6	CAISTGTDNSPLHF	TGTGCCATCAGTACCGGGACAGACAATTCACCCCTCCACTTT
-	-	TRBV5-1	TRBJ1-1	CASSLTVNTEAFF	TGCGCCAGCAGCCTTACAGTGAACACTGAAGCTTTCTTT
-	-	TRBV3-1/TRBV3-2	TRBJ2-7	CASSGHRVYEQYF	TGTGCCAGCAGCGGACACAGGGTCTACGAGCAGTACTTC
TRBD1	few	TRBV5-1	TRBJ2-7	CASSTGQGRREQYF	TGCGCCAGCAGCACAGGACAGGGGCGGCGCGAGCAGTACTTC
TRBD2	-	TRBV3-1/TRBV3-2	TRBJ2-2	CASSAGGSTGELFF	TGTGCCAGCAGCGCCGGGGGGTCCACCGGGGAGCTGTTTTTT
-	-	TRBV9	TRBJ2-5	CASSVGLSYEGTQYF	TGTGCCAGCAGCGTGGGTCTGAGCTACGAGGGGACCCAGTACTTC
-	once	TRBV5-1	TRBJ1-1	CASSAQGSTEAFF	TGCGCCAGCAGCGCACAGGGTAGTACTGAAGCTTTCTTT
TRBD1	few	TRBV4-3	TRBJ1-2	CASSQDRGNYGYTF	TGCGCCAGCAGCCAGGACAGGGGCAACTATGGCTACACCTTC
TRBD2	few	TRBV4-1	TRBJ2-7	CASSPGLADYEQYF	TGCGCCAGCAGCCCTGGACTAGCGGATTACGAGCAGTACTTC
-	once	TRBV12-3/TRBV12-4	TRBJ2-3	CASSLLVSTEQYF	TGTGCCAGCAGTTTATTAGTAAGTACAGAGCAGTATTTT
TRBD2	-	TRBV5-1	TRBJ2-7	CASTRLAGDSNEQYF	TGCGCCAGCACCCGACTAGCGGGAGACTCTAACGAGCAGTACTTC
TRBD2	-	TRBV5-8	TRBJ2-1	CASSFAGTRAYNEQFF	TGTGCCAGCAGCTTTGCCGGGACTAGAGCCTACAATGAGCAGTTCTTC
TRBD1	-	TRBV7-9	TRBJ1-4	CASSQRGQGNEKLFF	TGTGCCAGCAGCCAGCGGGGACAGGGTAATGAAAAACTGTTTTTT
TRBD2	-	TRBV5-1	TRBJ2-7	CASSLELSGSYEQYF	TGCGCCAGCAGCTTGGAACTTAGCGGGAGCTACGAGCAGTACTTC
TRBD1	-	TRBV2	TRBJ2-7	CASWFGTGGSHEQYF	TGTGCCAGCTGGTTTGGGACAGGGGGCTCCCACGAGCAGTACTTC
-	-	TRBV5-6	TRBJ1-2	CASSLEGDHYGYTF	TGTGCCAGCAGCTTGGAGGGGGACCACTATGGCTACACCTTC
TRBD1	few	TRBV6-5	TRBJ1-2	CASSPRGRDGYTF	TGTGCCAGCAGTCCGAGGGGGCGGGATGGCTACACCTTC
-	-	TRBV23-1	TRBJ2-6	CASNRLGAGANVLTF	TGCGCCAGCAATCGGCTAGGGGCAGGGGCCAACGTCCTGACTTTC
TRBD1	once	TRBV4-3	TRBJ1-2	CASSQVTGTGFGYTF	TGCGCCAGCAGCCAAGTTACCGGGACAGGGTTTGGCTACACCTTC
-	-	TRBV4-1	TRBJ2-5	CASSPSNWRGQETQYF	TGCGCCAGCAGCCCCAGCAACTGGAGGGGCCAAGAGACCCAGTACTTC
-	-	TRBV7-8	TRBJ1-2	CASSLTGSVDFGYTF	TGTGCCAGCAGCCTAACCGGGTCAGTAGATTTTGGCTACACCTTC
TRBD1	-	TRBV5-1	TRBJ1-2	CASSTGQLLYGYTF	TGCGCCAGCAGCACGGGACAGCTCTTGTATGGCTACACCTTC
-	few	TRBV27	TRBJ2-2	CASRYSGTGELFF	TGTGCCAGCAGGTATAGCGGAACCGGGGAGCTGTTTTTT
-	once	TRBV12-5	TRBJ2-7	CASGSDRRSYEQYF	TGTGCTAGTGGTTCGGACAGACGCTCCTACGAGCAGTACTTC
TRBD2	-	TRBV30	TRBJ2-3	CAWSPVGGEGRADTQYF	TGTGCCTGGAGTCCTGTCGGGGGGGAGGGCCGGGCAGATACGCAGTATTTT
-	-	TRBV30	TRBJ1-5	CAWNNLGGNQPQHF	TGTGCCTGGAACAACCTCGGGGGAAATCAGCCCCAGCATTTT